This T cell receptor (beta chain) stems from a study of beta chain features in type 1 diabetes. Expressed TCRB transcripts were sequenced because the isolated RNA had all been reverse transcribed beforehand. Generated by immunoSEQ multiplex PCR, the TCRdb table keeps only in-frame clones and is missing some. The sample contains about 320,000 clones, 14% of which appear only once. Only a few counts were recorded for this clone. The length of the CDR3 is 13 residues. The J segment lost 10 bases and the V segment lost 3 bases, leaving 6 bases of the junction unmatched. Germline CDR1 is SGHRS and CDR2 is YFSETQ.

Sequencing input: central memory CD4+ T cells from blood. J is TRBJ1-1 and V is TRBV5-1; 10 bases line up with TRBD1. The TCR was taken from a man aged 25 to 45 in good health. The DNA for the CDR3 is TGCGCCAGCAGCTCGACAGGGGGCTCCGCAGCTTTCTTT. Its protein product is CASSSTGGSAAFF.